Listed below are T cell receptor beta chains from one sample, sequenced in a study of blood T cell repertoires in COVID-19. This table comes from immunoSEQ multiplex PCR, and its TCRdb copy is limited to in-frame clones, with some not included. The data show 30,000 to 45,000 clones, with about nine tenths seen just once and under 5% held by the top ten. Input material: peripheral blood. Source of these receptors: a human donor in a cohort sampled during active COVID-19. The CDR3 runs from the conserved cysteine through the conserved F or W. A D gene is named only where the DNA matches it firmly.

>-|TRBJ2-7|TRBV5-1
CASSLGSDRHPYEQYF
TGCGCCAGCAGCTTGGGTAGTGACAGACACCCCTACGAGCAGTACTTC
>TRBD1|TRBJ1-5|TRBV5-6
CASRRQGVTQPQHF
TGTGCCAGCAGGCGGCAGGGGGTCACTCAGCCCCAGCATTTT
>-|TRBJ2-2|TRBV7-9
CASSLRPARTNTGELFF
TGTGCCAGCAGCTTAAGACCAGCGCGAACGAACACCGGGGAGCTGTTTTTT
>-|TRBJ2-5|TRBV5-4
CASSLFGRGQETQYF
TGTGCCAGCAGCTTATTCGGCAGGGGACAAGAGACCCAGTACTTC
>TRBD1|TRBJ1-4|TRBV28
CASSSGGYDEKLFF
TGTGCCAGCAGTTCAGGGGGTTATGATGAAAAACTGTTTTTT
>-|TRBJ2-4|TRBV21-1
CASSQLTRAELAKNIQYF
TGTGCCAGCAGCCAGTTAACTAGAGCTGAACTAGCCAAAAACATTCAGTACTTC
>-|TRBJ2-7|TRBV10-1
CASSEGGTFQRAHYEQYF
TGCGCCAGCAGTGAGGGGGGGACCTTCCAGCGGGCACACTACGAGCAGTACTTC
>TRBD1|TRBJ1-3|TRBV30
CACRDSSGNTIYF
TGTGCCTGCCGGGACAGCTCTGGAAACACCATATATTTT
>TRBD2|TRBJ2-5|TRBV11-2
CASSLVGSGKQETQYF
TGTGCCAGCAGCTTAGTGGGTAGCGGGAAACAAGAGACCCAGTACTTC
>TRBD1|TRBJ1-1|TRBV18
CASSPPGTGGTEAFF
TGTGCCAGCTCACCACCTGGGACAGGGGGCACTGAAGCTTTCTTT
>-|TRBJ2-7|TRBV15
CATSRSGVAPYEQYF
TGTGCCACCAGCAGATCGGGGGTGGCGCCCTACGAGCAGTACTTC
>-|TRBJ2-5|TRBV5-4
CASRFRDYQETQYF
TGTGCCAGCAGGTTCCGGGACTACCAAGAGACCCAGTACTTC
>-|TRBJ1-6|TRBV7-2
CASSLVMWSSYNSPLHF
TGTGCCAGCAGCTTAGTTATGTGGAGCTCCTATAATTCACCCCTCCACTTT
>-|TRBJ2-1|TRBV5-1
CASSLAQGTHEQFF
TGCGCCAGCAGCTTGGCTCAGGGGACGCATGAGCAGTTCTTC
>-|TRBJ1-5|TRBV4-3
CASSLGAGGNQPQHF
TGCGCCAGCAGCCTGGGGGCAGGGGGCAATCAGCCCCAGCATTTT
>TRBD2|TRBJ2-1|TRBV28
CASSFSGSNEQFF
TGTGCCAGCAGTTTTAGCGGGAGCAATGAGCAGTTCTTC